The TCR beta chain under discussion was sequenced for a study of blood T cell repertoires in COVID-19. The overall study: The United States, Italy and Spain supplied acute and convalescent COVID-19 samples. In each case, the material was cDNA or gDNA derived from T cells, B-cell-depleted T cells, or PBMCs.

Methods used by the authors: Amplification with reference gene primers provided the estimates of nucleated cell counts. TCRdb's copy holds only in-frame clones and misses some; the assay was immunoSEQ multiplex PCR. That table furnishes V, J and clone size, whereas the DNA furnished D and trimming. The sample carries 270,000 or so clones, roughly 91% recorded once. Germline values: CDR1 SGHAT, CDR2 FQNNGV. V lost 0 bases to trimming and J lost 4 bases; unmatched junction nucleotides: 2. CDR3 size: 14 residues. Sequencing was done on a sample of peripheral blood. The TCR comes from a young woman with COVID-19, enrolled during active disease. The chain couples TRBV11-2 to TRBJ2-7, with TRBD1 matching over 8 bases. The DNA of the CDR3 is TGTGCCAGCAGCTTAGAAACAGGGGGGTACGAGCAGTACTTC. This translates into CASSLETGGYEQYF.